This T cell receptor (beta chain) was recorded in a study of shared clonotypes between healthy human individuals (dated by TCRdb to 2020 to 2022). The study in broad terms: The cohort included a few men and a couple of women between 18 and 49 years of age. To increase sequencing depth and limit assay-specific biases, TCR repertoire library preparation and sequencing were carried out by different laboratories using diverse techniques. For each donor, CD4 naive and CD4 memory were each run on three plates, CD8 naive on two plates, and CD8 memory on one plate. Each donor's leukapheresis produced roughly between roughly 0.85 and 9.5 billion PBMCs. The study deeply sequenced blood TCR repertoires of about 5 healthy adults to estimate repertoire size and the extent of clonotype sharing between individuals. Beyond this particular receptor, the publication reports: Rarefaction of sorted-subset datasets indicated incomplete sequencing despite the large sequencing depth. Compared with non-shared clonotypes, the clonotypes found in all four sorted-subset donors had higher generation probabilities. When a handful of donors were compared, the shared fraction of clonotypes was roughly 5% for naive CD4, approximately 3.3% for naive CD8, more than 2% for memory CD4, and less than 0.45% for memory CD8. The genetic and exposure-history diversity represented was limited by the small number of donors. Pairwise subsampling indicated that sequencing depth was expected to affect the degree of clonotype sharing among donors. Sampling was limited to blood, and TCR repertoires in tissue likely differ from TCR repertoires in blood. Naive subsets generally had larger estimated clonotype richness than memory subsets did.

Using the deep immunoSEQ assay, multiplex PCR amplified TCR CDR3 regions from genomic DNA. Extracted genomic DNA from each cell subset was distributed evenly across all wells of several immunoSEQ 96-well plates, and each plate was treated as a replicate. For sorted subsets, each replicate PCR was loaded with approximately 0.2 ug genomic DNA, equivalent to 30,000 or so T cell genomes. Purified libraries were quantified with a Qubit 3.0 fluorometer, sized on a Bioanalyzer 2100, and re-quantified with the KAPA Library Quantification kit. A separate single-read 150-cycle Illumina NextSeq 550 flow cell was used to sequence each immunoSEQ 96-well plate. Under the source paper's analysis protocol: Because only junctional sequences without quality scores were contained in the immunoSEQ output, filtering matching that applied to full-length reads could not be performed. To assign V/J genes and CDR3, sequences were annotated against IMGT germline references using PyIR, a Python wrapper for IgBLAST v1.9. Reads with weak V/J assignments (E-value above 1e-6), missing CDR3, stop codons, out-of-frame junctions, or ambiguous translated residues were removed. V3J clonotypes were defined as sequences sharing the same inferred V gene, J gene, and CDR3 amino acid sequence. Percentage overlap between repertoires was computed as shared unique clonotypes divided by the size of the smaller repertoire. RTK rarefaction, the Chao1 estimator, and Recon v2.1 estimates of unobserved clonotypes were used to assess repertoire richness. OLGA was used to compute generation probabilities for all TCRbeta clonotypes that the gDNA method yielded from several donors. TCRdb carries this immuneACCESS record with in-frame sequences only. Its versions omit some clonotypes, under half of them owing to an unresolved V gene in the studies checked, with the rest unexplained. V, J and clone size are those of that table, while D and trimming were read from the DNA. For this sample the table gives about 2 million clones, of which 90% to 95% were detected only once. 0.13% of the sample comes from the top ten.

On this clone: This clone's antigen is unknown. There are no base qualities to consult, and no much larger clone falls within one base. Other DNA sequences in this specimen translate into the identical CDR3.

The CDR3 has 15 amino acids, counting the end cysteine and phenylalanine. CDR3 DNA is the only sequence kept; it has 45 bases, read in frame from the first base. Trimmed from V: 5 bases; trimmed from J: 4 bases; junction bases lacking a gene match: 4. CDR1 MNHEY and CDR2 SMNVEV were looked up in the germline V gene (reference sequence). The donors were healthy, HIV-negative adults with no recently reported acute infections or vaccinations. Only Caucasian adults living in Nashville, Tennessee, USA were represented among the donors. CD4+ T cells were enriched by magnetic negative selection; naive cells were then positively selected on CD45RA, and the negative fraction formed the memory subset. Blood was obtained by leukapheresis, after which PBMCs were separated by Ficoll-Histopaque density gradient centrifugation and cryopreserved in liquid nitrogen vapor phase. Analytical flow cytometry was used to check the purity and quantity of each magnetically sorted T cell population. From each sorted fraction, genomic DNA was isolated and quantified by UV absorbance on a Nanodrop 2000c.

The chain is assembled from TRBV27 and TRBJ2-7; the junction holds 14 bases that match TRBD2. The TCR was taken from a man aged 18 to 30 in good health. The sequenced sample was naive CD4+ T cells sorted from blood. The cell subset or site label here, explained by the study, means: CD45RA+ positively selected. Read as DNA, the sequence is TGTGCCAGCAGTCCCCGACTAGCGGGGGGGTACGAGCAGTACTTC. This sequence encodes CASSPRLAGGYEQYF.